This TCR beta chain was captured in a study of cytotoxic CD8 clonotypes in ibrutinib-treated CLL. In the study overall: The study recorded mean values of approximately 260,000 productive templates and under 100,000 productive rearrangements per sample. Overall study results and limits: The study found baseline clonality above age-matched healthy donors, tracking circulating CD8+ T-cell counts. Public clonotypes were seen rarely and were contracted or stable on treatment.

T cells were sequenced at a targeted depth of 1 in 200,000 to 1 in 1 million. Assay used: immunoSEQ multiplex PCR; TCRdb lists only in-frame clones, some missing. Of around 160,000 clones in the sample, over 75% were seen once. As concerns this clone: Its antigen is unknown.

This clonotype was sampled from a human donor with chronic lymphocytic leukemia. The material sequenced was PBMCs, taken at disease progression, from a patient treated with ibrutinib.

DNA for the CDR3: TGTGCCAGCTCACCCCAAGCGGGAGGAGGGCCTGGGGCCAACGTCCTGACTTTC. Residues: CASSPQAGGGPGANVLTF. This rearrangement joins TRBV18 to TRBJ2-6, with TRBD2 matching 9 bases. In germline, CDR1 is KGHSH, CDR2 LQKENI. V shed 3 bases, J shed 2 bases, and the junction held 8 bases outside the gene matches. The CDR3 is 18 residues long.